The rows below give T cell receptor beta chains drawn from one sample of a study of cytomegalovirus exposure and HLA in healthy donors. Only in-frame clones appear in the TCRdb table, and some are missing; sequencing was by immunoSEQ multiplex PCR. The table shows about 150,000 clones, with 80% occurring only once. The material sequenced was PBMCs. The receptor source for this set is a woman in her thirties or forties in good health and CMV-seropositive. Each CDR3 is given with its conserved first and last residue. The D gene is left open where the match is weak. For some rows the clone size is stated as once, few or many, or as a class when expanded; others skip it.

J gene	clone size	D gene	V gene	CDR3 DNA	CDR3 protein
TRBJ2-7	-	-	TRBV5-4	TGTGCCAGCAGCTCGGCCTACGAGCAGTACTTC	CASSSAYEQYF
TRBJ2-1	-	-	TRBV7-7	TGTGCTAGCAGCTTGGAGGGGTCCTACAATGAGCAGTTCTTC	CASSLEGSYNEQFF
TRBJ2-7	-	TRBD2	TRBV2	TGTGCCAGCAGTCGACTAGCGGTAGGGGAGTACGAGCAGTACTTC	CASSRLAVGEYEQYF
TRBJ2-1	few	TRBD2	TRBV6-6	TGTGCCAGCTTACCATTAGCGGGAGACAATGAGCAGTTCTTC	CASLPLAGDNEQFF
TRBJ2-5	once	TRBD1	TRBV6-1	TGTGCCAGCCTTCCTGGGACAGAAGAGACCCAGTACTTC	CASLPGTEETQYF
TRBJ2-7	-	TRBD2	TRBV18	TGTGCCAGCTCACCACAAGAACTAGCGGGAACCCTCTACGAGCAGTACTTC	CASSPQELAGTLYEQYF
TRBJ2-7	-	-	TRBV11-1	TGTGCCAGCAGCTTAGCGTTCCAGGGGAGGCAGTACTTC	CASSLAFQGRQYF
TRBJ2-1	-	-	TRBV7-9	TGTGCCAGCAGCTCCCCCCCTCTGGCCCGAAACAATGAGCAGTTCTTC	CASSSPPLARNNEQFF
TRBJ2-6	-	TRBD1	TRBV28	TGTGCCAGCAGTTCCCTGGGACAGCAGCGCTCTGGGGCCAACGTCCTGACTTTC	CASSSLGQQRSGANVLTF
TRBJ2-7	-	TRBD1	TRBV14	TGTGCCAGCAGCCAAGGGCAGGAGGGACAGGACCTAGCTTCGTACGAGCAGTACTTC	CASSQGQEGQDLASYEQYF
TRBJ2-7	-	TRBD1	TRBV5-1	TGCGCCAGCAGCTTACGACAGGGGGAGGTCGAGCAGTACTTC	CASSLRQGEVEQYF
TRBJ2-7	-	-	TRBV30	TGTGCCTGGGGCGGTGTTGGCGGTTCCGAGCAGTACTTC	CAWGGVGGSEQYF
TRBJ2-7	-	-	TRBV28	TGTGCCAGCAGTTCCACCGGGACTCTCTCCCCCGAGCAGTACTTC	CASSSTGTLSPEQYF
TRBJ1-5	-	-	TRBV5-6	TGTGCCAGCAGCTTGAAAGGGGATCATCAGCCCCAGCATTTT	CASSLKGDHQPQHF
TRBJ1-2	once	TRBD1	TRBV7-3	TGTGCCAGCAGCCAGAGACAGGGGCGTAAGGGCTACACCTTC	CASSQRQGRKGYTF
TRBJ1-1	few	-	TRBV19	TGTGCCAGTAGCATTCAGATGAACACTGAAGCTTTCTTT	CASSIQMNTEAFF
TRBJ2-7	-	-	TRBV30	TGTGCCTGGAGTTCGCAGGGATACGAGCAGTACTTC	CAWSSQGYEQYF
TRBJ2-7	-	TRBD2	TRBV27	TGTGCCAGCATTCCCCTAGGTAGCGGGAGCTACGAGCAGTACTTC	CASIPLGSGSYEQYF
TRBJ2-5	-	TRBD1	TRBV29-1	TGCAGCGTGGGACAGGGCGGACAAGAGACCCAGTACTTC	CSVGQGGQETQYF
TRBJ1-2	-	TRBD1	TRBV5-1	TGCGCCAGCAGCTTGGCCGGGACAGGGACACTTGGCTACACCTTC	CASSLAGTGTLGYTF
TRBJ2-5	few	TRBD2	TRBV29-1	TGCAGCGTTGAACCTAGCGGGCCAAAAGAGACCCAGTACTTC	CSVEPSGPKETQYF
TRBJ2-3	-	TRBD2	TRBV5-1	TGCGCCAGCAGCCCCGGGAGGGGTGTGGGCACAGATACGCAGTATTTT	CASSPGRGVGTDTQYF
TRBJ2-4	-	-	TRBV5-4	TGTGCCAGCACCCTATTAGACTCGAACATTCAGTACTTC	CASTLLDSNIQYF
TRBJ2-1	-	TRBD2	TRBV2	TGTGCCAGCAGGGAGGTAGCGGGGAATTTTAATGAGCAGTTCTTC	CASREVAGNFNEQFF
TRBJ1-1	few	-	TRBV6-5	TGTGCCAGCATGAGACGGGCTGAAGCTTTCTTT	CASMRRAEAFF
TRBJ2-3	-	TRBD1	TRBV28	TGTGCCAGCAGTCCCCCTTACAGGGGAACTCTAACAGATACGCAGTATTTT	CASSPPYRGTLTDTQYF
TRBJ1-2	-	TRBD1	TRBV7-9	TGTGCCAGCAGCTTAAGGTCGGACAGGGTTTTAAATGGCTACACCTTC	CASSLRSDRVLNGYTF
TRBJ2-5	-	-	TRBV5-4	TGTGCCAGCAGCTTGGGCACAGGGCAAGAGACCCAGTACTTC	CASSLGTGQETQYF
TRBJ2-5	-	-	TRBV4-2	TGTGCCAGCAGCCAAGATTCTCGGGGGGCCCAAGAGACCCAGTACTTC	CASSQDSRGAQETQYF
TRBJ2-7	-	TRBD2	TRBV13	TGTGCCAGCAGCTTTGCGGGAGGGCCGAGGGAGCAGTACTTC	CASSFAGGPREQYF
TRBJ2-2	-	TRBD2	TRBV5-1	TGCGCCAGCAACAGCGGGAGGGCCCGGACCGGGGAGCTGTTTTTT	CASNSGRARTGELFF
TRBJ1-2	-	TRBD1	TRBV27	TGTGCCAGCAGTTCCTCGACAGGGTTGAGTGGCTACACCTTC	CASSSSTGLSGYTF
TRBJ2-7	-	TRBD1	TRBV19	TGTGCCAGTAGTACGGCCAGGGGGCCCTACGAGCAGTACTTC	CASSTARGPYEQYF
TRBJ2-1	-	-	TRBV6-1	TGTGCCAGCAGTTCTACTAGTGTGTTTTACGAGGAGTTCTTC	CASSSTSVFYEEFF
TRBJ2-3	-	TRBD2	TRBV11-1	TGTGCCAGCAGCTGGAGCGGGAGGGGTTGGACAGATACGCAGTATTTT	CASSWSGRGWTDTQYF
TRBJ2-2	-	TRBD2	TRBV7-9	TGTGCCAGCAGCTTATCCCGGTTAGCGGGAGAGACCGGGGAGCTGTTTTTT	CASSLSRLAGETGELFF
TRBJ2-2	few	TRBD2	TRBV7-2	TGTGCCAGCAGCCTTTGGACTAGCGCGGGGGAGCTGTTTTTT	CASSLWTSAGELFF